The 27 T cell receptor beta chains given below trace back to one sample, sequenced in a study of blood T cell repertoires in COVID-19. Using immunoSEQ multiplex PCR, the repertoire was profiled, and TCRdb retains in-frame clones only, with some absent. The sample consists of about 49,000 clones, under 70% of them appearing once. Sequenced input: peripheral blood. Source of these receptors: a woman in her seventies with acute or convalescent COVID-19.

The chain couples TRBV6-1 to TRBJ1-1; D not resolved. CDR1 and CDR2 from the germline V gene are MNHNS and SASEGT. The CDR3 has 16 amino acids. The ends were cut back, 2 bases at V and 1 base at J, with 14 bases in the middle. The CDR3 nucleotides read TGTGCCAGCAGTGAATTTCGAGGGTTGGAGAACACTGAAGCTTTCTTT. It codes for CASSEFRGLENTEAFF.

There are a few counts of this clone. Here the CDR3 DNA reads TGTGCCAGCAGCAAAGAAAGTGTTGGCGGCCCTAACTATGGCTACACCTTC. Translated: CASSKESVGGPNYGYTF. This chain links TRBV21-1 with TRBJ1-2. TRBV21-1 is deemed a pseudogene. The CDR3 has 17 amino acids.

J is TRBJ2-3 and V is TRBV6-6; D gene uncertain. CDR3 size: 14 residues. Trimming took off 4 bases at V and 4 bases at J, with 12 bases between the two ends. Germline V CDR1 and CDR2: MNHNY, SVGAGI (reference sequence). The CDR3 bases are TGTGCCAGCAGTTCCACGGAGCTGCCAGATACGCAGTATTTT. This codes for CASSSTELPDTQYF.

This clone was seen only a few times. The chain recombines TRBV3-1 (or the pseudogene TRBV3-2) with TRBJ1-4; 7 nucleotides agree with TRBD1. The CDR3 has 15 amino acids. With 1 base clipped from V and 4 bases from J, the junction kept 3 bases outside the gene matches. CDR1 and CDR2 (germline): LGHDT, YNNKEL (reference sequence). For the CDR3, the DNA is TGTGCCAGCAGCCAAGGGGACAGCTATAATGAAAAACTGTTTTTT. Protein: CASSQGDSYNEKLFF.

The V and J genes are TRBV6-2 or TRBV6-3 and TRBJ2-2; D might be TRBD1 (6 bases). The CDR3 runs 14 residues. Germline CDR1 MNHEY, CDR2 SVGEGT. V was pared by 5 bases and J by 3 bases, with 10 bases between. CDR3 region: CASSQQGYTGELFF. In nucleotides, the CDR3 is TGTGCCAGCAGTCAACAGGGTTACACCGGGGAGCTGTTTTTT.

The chain couples TRBV6-5 to TRBJ2-7; possibly TRBD1 for D (5 bases). Germline lookup yields CDR1 MNHEY and CDR2 SVGAGI. V was shortened by 5 bases and J by 2 bases, with 13 bases between the two germline ends. The CDR3 has 14 residues. The CDR3 nucleotides are TGTGCCAGCAGTCAGACAGTACCTACCTACGAGCAGTACTTC. It specifies CASSQTVPTYEQYF.

The chain combines TRBV12-3 or TRBV12-4 with TRBJ1-1; TRBD1 matches 10 bases. V was pared by 4 bases and J by 11 bases, with 7 bases of the junction left unmatched. The CDR3 loop spans 13 amino acids. The CDR3 region is CASSSDRGLTAFF. Written as DNA, the CDR3 is TGTGCCAGCAGTTCAGACAGGGGGCTGACGGCTTTCTTT.

The chain carries TRBV27 and TRBJ1-1; 7 positions match TRBD1. V dropped 6 bases and J dropped 5; count of bases not matched to a gene: 9. Germline V lookup: CDR1 MNHEY, CDR2 SMNVEV (reference sequence). The CDR3 runs 14 residues. The CDR3 sequence: CASSRRTGGTEAFF. For the CDR3, the DNA is TGTGCCAGCAGCCGTCGGACAGGAGGGACTGAAGCTTTCTTT.

The chain has TRBV5-1 and TRBJ2-7, with D perhaps TRBD2 (6 bases). Germline assignment: CDR1 SGHRS and CDR2 YFSETQ. The CDR3 runs 14 residues. Trimming shortened V by 4 bases and J by 4 bases, and 15 bases separated the two germline ends. CDR3 coding DNA: TGCGCCAGCAGCGGGGGACTCCTGACGTACGAGCAGTACTTC. This encodes CASSGGLLTYEQYF.

The rearrangement joins TRBV12-5 to TRBJ1-2; TRBD1 matches at 7 bases. Germline-derived CDR1 and CDR2 are LGHNT and FRNRAP. CDR3 size: 16 residues. V trimming: 1 base; J trimming: 5 bases; junction bases outside the gene matches: 10. CDR3 DNA: TGTGCTAGTGGTTTGGGACAGGGCGTCGAGTTATATGGCTACACCTTC. Protein: CASGLGQGVELYGYTF.

V usage is TRBV5-8 and J usage is TRBJ2-1; 15 bases are a match to TRBD2. V lost 0 bases to trimming and J lost 3 bases; unmatched junction nucleotides: 4. Germline V CDR1 and CDR2: SGHTS, YDEGEE. The CDR3 covers 18 residues. The CDR3 loop reads CASSLDGLAGGLYNEQFF. CDR3 DNA: TGTGCCAGCAGCTTGGATGGACTAGCGGGGGGGCTCTACAATGAGCAGTTCTTC.

The V and J genes are TRBV20-1 and TRBJ1-1; 8 bases line up with TRBD1. The CDR3 contains 14 residues. V shed 3 bases, J shed 7 bases, and the junction held 10 bases outside the gene matches. The germline CDR1 and CDR2 sequences are DFQATT and SNEGSKA (reference sequence). CDR3 sequence (DNA): TGCAGTGCTAGTGCTCGACAGGGGCCCGTTGAAGCTTTCTTT. It translates to CSASARQGPVEAFF.

The chain recombines TRBV4-1 with TRBJ1-2, with TRBD1 matching over 9 bases. Germline V CDR1 and CDR2: MGHRA, YSYEKL. Trimming removed 1 base from V and 7 bases from J; junction bases left unmatched: 13. The CDR3 extends over 17 amino acids. The CDR3 DNA reads TGCGCCAGCAGCCAAGCGACCCTGCGGGACAGGGCGATTGGCTACACCTTC. Amino acid sequence: CASSQATLRDRAIGYTF.

Ten or more counts support this clone. The chain joins TRBV27 to TRBJ2-2, with D uncertain. The CDR3 consists of 14 residues. V gave up 5 bases and J gave up 4 bases, with 11 bases separating them. Germline-derived CDR1 and CDR2 are MNHEY and SMNVEV (reference sequence). The CDR3 coding sequence is TGTGCCAGCAGTCCACTGTACAGCACCGGGGAGCTGTTTTTT. Amino acid sequence: CASSPLYSTGELFF.

This clone occurred a few times. The V and J genes are TRBV4-1 and TRBJ2-6; D perhaps matches TRBD1 (7 bases). V gave up 4 bases and J gave up 0 bases, with 16 bases separating them. The germline CDR1 and CDR2 sequences are MGHRA and YSYEKL. The CDR3 runs to 18 residues. The CDR3 loop is CASSPSRGQLSGANVLTF. CDR3 DNA: TGCGCCAGCAGCCCCTCGCGGGGACAGCTCTCTGGGGCCAACGTCCTGACTTTC.

This chain uses TRBV2 with TRBJ2-7; no clear D. The CDR3 length is 12 residues. Germline loops: CDR1 SNHLY, CDR2 FYNNEI. The germline V and J ends were trimmed by 4 bases and 3 bases, with 7 bases remaining between them. In DNA form, the CDR3 reads TGTGCCAGCAGTGCTCTTTTCTACGAGCAGTACTTC. Protein sequence: CASSALFYEQYF.

The gene calls are TRBV7-3 and TRBJ2-1; TRBD2 agrees at 8 bases. The CDR3 extends over 15 amino acids. CDR1 SGHTA and CDR2 FQGTGA come from the germline V gene. Germline trimming cut 0 bases from V and 8 bases from J; bases unmatched to any gene: 6. The CDR3 bases are TGTGCCAGCAGCTTAACGGGCGGGAGGAGCTATGAGCAGTTCTTC. It specifies CASSLTGGRSYEQFF.

The chain combines TRBV4-3 with TRBJ2-3, with TRBD2 identical over 10 bases. CDR1 and CDR2 (germline): LGHNA, YSLEER. V was clipped by 0 bases and J by 4 bases; unmatched bases: 7. CDR3 length: 17 residues. DNA for the CDR3: TGCGCCAGCAGCCAAGATCGCCTAGCGGGAGCACCAGATACGCAGTATTTT. Encoded protein: CASSQDRLAGAPDTQYF.

This clone was recorded only once. V usage is TRBV6-5 and J usage is TRBJ2-7; D is perhaps TRBD1 (5 bases). V was clipped by 6 bases and J by 6 bases, with 15 bases between them. The CDR3 totals 13 residues. CDR1 and CDR2 (germline): MNHEY, SVGAGI. CDR3 bases: TGTGCCAGCAGCCCCGGGTCGACAGTCGAGCAGTACTTC. It yields the protein CASSPGSTVEQYF.

The J gene is TRBJ2-7, the V gene TRBV5-6; the match to TRBD1 covers 7 bases. Germline assignment: CDR1 SGHDT and CDR2 YYEEEE. Trimming took 4 bases from V and 7 from J; bases not matched to a gene: 2. The CDR3 sequence is 11 residues long. CDR3 nucleotides: TGTGCCAGCAGCAAACAGGGGGAGCAGTACTTC. Translating it yields CASSKQGEQYF.

This clone was found a few times. The chain couples TRBV3-1 (or the pseudogene TRBV3-2) to TRBJ2-2; the match to TRBD2 covers 9 bases. The CDR3 runs to 18 residues. The germline V gene encodes CDR1 LGHDT and CDR2 YNNKEL (reference sequence). V was pared by 2 bases and J by 3 bases, with 10 bases of the junction left unmatched. CDR3 bases: TGTGCCAGCAGCCAACGACCTGGCGGGGGGGCTGACACCGGGGAGCTGTTTTTT. It translates to CASSQRPGGGADTGELFF.

This chain joins TRBV6-2 or TRBV6-3 and TRBJ1-4; no clear D. CDR3 size: 15 residues. Trimming cost V 0 bases and J 7 bases, with 12 bases left between them. Germline V CDR1 and CDR2: MNHEY, SVGEGT. The CDR3 DNA reads as TGTGCCAGCAGTTACTCATCAGGCCGGGGTGAAAAACTGTTTTTT. Translated: CASSYSSGRGEKLFF.

This clone was seen only a few times. The V call is TRBV20-1, the J call TRBJ2-6; D is perhaps TRBD2 (6 bases). Germline CDR1 DFQATT, CDR2 SNEGSKA (reference sequence). This CDR3 spans 15 amino acids. V was shortened by 3 bases and J by 2 bases, with 11 bases between the two germline ends. CDR3 residues: CSASPGGAGANVLTF. The CDR3, as DNA: TGCAGTGCTAGTCCCGGGGGAGCTGGGGCCAACGTCCTGACTTTC.

The chain employs TRBV6-2 or TRBV6-3 and TRBJ2-7; TRBD2 agrees at 7 bases. After removal of 0 bases from V and 6 bases from J, the junction contained 14 bases not matched to a gene. The CDR3 is 17 residues long. CDR1 is MNHEY and CDR2 is SVGEGT in the germline V gene. CDR3 DNA: TGTGCCAGCAGTTACTCGACGCTCGCGGGGGTACCCCCCGAGCAGTACTTC. Its translation: CASSYSTLAGVPPEQYF.

This clone was detected only once. The chain carries TRBV14 and TRBJ1-1, with D hard to call. CDR1 is SGHDN and CDR2 is FVKESK in the germline V gene. V was trimmed by 0 bases and J by 2 bases, leaving 16 bases between them. The CDR3 consists of 17 residues. The CDR3 region is CASSQDPYSFVNTEAFF. The CDR3 coding sequence is TGTGCCAGCAGCCAAGATCCCTATTCCTTCGTCAACACTGAAGCTTTCTTT.

The rearrangement links TRBV4-1 to TRBJ2-2; TRBD2 matches at 9 bases. This CDR3 is built from 15 residues. V lost 2 bases and J lost 5; bases outside the gene matches: 3. CDR1 is MGHRA, CDR2 YSYEKL, per germline. CDR3: CASSQLAGITGELFF. In DNA form, the CDR3 reads TGCGCCAGCAGCCAACTAGCGGGAATTACCGGGGAGCTGTTTTTT.

The chain joins TRBV19 to TRBJ1-2, with D maybe TRBD1 (5 bases). The CDR3 is 13 amino acids. CDR1 and CDR2 (germline): LNHDA, SQIVND (reference sequence). V lost 2 bases and J 4 bases, leaving 8 bases between the germline ends. For the CDR3, the DNA is TGTGCCAGTAGTATACAGGGTAGCTATGGCTACACCTTC. Amino acid sequence: CASSIQGSYGYTF.